Here is one TCR beta chain with its context. Its antigen is still unknown. This sample stems from a study of T cells expressing NK-cell markers. The wider study: Repertoires of TCR beta were obtained from T cells sorted as CD3+CD56+NKG2C+, CD3+CD56+NKG2C- and CD3+CD56-NKG2C+. General study results and limits: About 1.0-8% of CD8+ T cells in several donors belonged to dominant NKG2C+ clonotypes.

The CDR3 runs to 15 residues. The TCR beta cDNA came from 5'RACE template switching with UMIs. Each CDR3 protein gets one entry in TCRdb, which reprocessed the 5' RACE reads and gives no DNA. Its listing shows 200,000 to 300,000 distinct CDR3 sequences. The sample taken for sequencing was blood T cells: a sorted CD56 or NKG2C T cell subset, CD4+ or CD8+ T cells, or bulk PBMC T cells (not recorded which). The clonotype originates from a woman aged 18 to 75 in good health. This chain connects TRBV21-1 to TRBJ2-7; as DNA is missing, the TRBD1 call by TCRdb cannot be tested. TRBV21-1 constitutes a pseudogene. The CDR3 region is CASSKARGVSYEQYF.